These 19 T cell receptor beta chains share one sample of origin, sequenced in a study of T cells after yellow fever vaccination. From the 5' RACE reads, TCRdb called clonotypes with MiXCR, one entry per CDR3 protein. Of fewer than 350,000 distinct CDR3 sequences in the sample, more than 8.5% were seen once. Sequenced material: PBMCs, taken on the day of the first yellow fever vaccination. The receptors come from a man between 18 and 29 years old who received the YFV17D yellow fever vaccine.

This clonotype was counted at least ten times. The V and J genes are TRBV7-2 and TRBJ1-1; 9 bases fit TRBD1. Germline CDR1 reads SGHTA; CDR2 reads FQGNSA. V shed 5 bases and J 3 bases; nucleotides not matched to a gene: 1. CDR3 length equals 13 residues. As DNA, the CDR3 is TGTGCCAGCAGCCGACAGGGGGACACTGAAGCTTTCTTT. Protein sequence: CASSRQGDTEAFF.

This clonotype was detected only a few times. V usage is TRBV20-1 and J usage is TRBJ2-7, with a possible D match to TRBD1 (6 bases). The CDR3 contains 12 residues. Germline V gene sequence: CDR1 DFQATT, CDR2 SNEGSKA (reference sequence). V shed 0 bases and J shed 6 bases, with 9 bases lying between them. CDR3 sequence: CSAREGASEQYV. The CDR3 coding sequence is TGCAGTGCTAGAGAGGGGGCTAGCGAGCAGTACGTC.

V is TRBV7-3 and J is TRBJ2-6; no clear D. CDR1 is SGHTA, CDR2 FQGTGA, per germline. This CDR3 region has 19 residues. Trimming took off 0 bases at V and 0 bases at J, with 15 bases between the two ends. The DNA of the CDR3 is TGTGCCAGCAGCTTAACGGTCTGGGTCAGCTCCTCTGGGGCCAACGTCCTGACTTTC. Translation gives CASSLTVWVSSSGANVLTF.

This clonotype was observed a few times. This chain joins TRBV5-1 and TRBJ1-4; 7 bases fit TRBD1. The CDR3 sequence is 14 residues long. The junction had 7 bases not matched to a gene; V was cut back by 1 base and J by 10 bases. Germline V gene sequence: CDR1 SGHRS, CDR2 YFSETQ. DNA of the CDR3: TGCGCCAGCAGCTTGTACCTGGGACAGTCAAAACTGTTTTTT. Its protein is CASSLYLGQSKLFF.

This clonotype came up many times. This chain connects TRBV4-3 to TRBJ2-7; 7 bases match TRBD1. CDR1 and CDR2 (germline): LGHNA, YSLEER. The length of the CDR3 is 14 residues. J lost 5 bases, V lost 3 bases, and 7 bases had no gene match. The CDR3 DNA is TGCGCCAGCAGCCAGAACAGGGGAAGCCACGAGCAGTACTTC. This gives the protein CASSQNRGSHEQYF.

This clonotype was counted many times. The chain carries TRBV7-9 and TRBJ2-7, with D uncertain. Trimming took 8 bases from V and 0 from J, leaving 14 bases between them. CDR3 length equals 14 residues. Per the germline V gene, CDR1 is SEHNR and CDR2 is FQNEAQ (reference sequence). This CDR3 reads CASLQQESSYEQYF. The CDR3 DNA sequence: TGTGCCAGCTTACAACAAGAAAGCTCCTACGAGCAGTACTTC.

The CDR3 DNA follows: TGCGCCAGCAGCCAAGATTTCCTGAGCTCCTATAATTCACCCCTCCACTTT. The encoded protein is CASSQDFLSSYNSPLHF. This sequence joins TRBV4-3 and TRBJ1-6, with no clear D. CDR3 length: 17 residues. Trimming removed 0 bases from V and 0 bases from J, with 9 bases in between. Germline lookup yields CDR1 LGHNA and CDR2 YSLEER.

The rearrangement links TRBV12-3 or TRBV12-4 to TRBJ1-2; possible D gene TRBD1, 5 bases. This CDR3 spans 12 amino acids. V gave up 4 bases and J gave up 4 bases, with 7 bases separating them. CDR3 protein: CASSWDLYGYTF. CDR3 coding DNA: TGTGCCAGCAGTTGGGACCTCTATGGCTACACCTTC.

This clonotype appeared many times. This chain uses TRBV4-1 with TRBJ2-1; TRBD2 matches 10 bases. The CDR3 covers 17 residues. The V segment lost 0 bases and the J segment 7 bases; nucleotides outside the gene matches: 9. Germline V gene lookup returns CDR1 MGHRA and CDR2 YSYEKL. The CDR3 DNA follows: TGCGCCAGCAGCCAAGAAGCCAGCGGGGGGGCCTTGAATGAGCAGTTCTTC. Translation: CASSQEASGGALNEQFF.

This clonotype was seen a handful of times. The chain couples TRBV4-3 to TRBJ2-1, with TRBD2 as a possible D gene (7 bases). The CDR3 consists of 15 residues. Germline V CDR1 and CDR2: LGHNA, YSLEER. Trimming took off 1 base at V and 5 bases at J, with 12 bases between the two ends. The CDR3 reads CASSQGGGQNNEQFF. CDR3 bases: TGCGCCAGCAGCCAAGGGGGGGGCCAAAACAATGAGCAGTTCTTC.

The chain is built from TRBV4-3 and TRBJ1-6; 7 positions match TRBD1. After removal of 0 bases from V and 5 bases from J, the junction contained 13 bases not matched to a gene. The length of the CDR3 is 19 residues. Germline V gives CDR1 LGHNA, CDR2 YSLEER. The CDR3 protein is CASSQDHVRGRADNSPLHF. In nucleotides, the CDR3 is TGCGCCAGCAGCCAAGATCACGTCAGGGGGAGGGCTGATAATTCACCCCTCCACTTT.

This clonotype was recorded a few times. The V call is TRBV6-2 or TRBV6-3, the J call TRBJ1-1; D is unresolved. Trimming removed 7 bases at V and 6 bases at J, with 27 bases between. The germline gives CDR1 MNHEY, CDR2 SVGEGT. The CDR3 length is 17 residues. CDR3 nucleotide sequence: TGTGCCAGCAAAATCGGGAAGGTCCTGATAAACTACGCTGAAGCTTTCTTT. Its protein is CASKIGKVLINYAEAFF.

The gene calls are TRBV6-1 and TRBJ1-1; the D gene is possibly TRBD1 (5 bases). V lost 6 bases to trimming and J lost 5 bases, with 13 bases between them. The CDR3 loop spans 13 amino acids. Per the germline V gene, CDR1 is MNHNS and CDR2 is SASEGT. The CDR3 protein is CASRKGFSTEAFF. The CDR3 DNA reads TGTGCCAGCAGAAAGGGGTTCAGTACTGAAGCTTTCTTT.

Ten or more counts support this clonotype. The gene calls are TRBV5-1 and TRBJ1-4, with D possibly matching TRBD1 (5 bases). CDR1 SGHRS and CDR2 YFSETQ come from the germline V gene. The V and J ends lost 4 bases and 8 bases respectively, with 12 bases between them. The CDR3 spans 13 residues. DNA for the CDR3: TGCGCCAGCAGCGGAAGGGACCGCGAAAAACTGTTTTTT. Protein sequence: CASSGRDREKLFF.

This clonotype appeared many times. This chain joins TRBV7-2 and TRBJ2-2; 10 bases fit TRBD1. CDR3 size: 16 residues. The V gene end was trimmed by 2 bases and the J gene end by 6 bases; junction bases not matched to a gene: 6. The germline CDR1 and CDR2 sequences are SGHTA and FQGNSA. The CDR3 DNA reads TGTGCCAGCAGCTTATTTGGACAGGGGGTATCCGGGGAGCTGTTTTTT. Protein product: CASSLFGQGVSGELFF.

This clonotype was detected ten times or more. The CDR3 region has the DNA TGTGCCAGCAGCCACGGGGACACCGGGGAGCTGTTTTTT. Protein sequence: CASSHGDTGELFF. The chain combines TRBV14 with TRBJ2-2; tentatively, D is TRBD2 (5 bases). The CDR3 loop spans 13 amino acids. Germline V gene data show CDR1 as SGHDN and CDR2 as FVKESK. V shed 3 bases and J shed 3 bases, with 5 bases lying between them.

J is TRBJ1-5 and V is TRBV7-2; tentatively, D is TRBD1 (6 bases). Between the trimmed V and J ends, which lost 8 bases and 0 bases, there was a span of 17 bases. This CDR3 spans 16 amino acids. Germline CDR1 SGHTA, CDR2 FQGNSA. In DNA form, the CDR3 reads TGTGCCAGCTCCGTAGGGACACACTTTAGCAATCAGCCCCAGCATTTT. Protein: CASSVGTHFSNQPQHF.

CDR3: CASSAGGLAGELFF. CDR3 DNA: TGTGCCAGCAGTGCAGGGGGCCTCGCCGGGGAGCTGTTTTTT. The chain is built from TRBV6-1 and TRBJ2-2; 8 bases fit TRBD1. The length of the CDR3 is 14 residues. After removal of 4 bases from V and 6 bases from J, the junction contained 4 bases not matched to a gene. The V gene's germline CDR1 is MNHNS and CDR2 SASEGT.

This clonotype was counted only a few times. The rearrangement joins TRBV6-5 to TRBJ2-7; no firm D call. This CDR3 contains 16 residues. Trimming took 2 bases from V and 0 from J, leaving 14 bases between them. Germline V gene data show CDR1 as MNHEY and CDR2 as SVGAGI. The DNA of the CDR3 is TGTGCCAGCAGTTACCTGGAAGGCAGTCCCTCCTACGAGCAGTACGTC. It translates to CASSYLEGSPSYEQYV.